This TCR beta chain is drawn from a study of patients and donors after allogeneic stem cell transplantation. Each CDR3 protein gets one entry after TCRdb re-called the RT-PCR reads with MiXCR. The sample includes about 960,000 distinct CDR3 sequences, roughly 18% of them seen just once. Germline CDR1 DFQATT, CDR2 SNEGSKA (reference sequence). The V and J ends lost 2 bases and 0 bases, in that order; junction bases with no gene match: 3. This CDR3 contains 15 residues. Sequenced: blood, either unsorted or a sorted T cell fraction (not recorded which). V is TRBV20-1 and J is TRBJ2-2; TRBD2 agrees at 7 bases. This sequence originates from a human donor who was either an allogeneic HSCT recipient or a stem cell or donor lymphocyte infusion donor (not recorded which). It is not recorded whose cells these are; they may come from a transplant donor. This chain's CDR3 is CSARKGGSNTGELFF. Written as DNA, the CDR3 is TGCAGTGCTAGAAAGGGAGGGTCGAACACCGGGGAGCTGTTTTTT.